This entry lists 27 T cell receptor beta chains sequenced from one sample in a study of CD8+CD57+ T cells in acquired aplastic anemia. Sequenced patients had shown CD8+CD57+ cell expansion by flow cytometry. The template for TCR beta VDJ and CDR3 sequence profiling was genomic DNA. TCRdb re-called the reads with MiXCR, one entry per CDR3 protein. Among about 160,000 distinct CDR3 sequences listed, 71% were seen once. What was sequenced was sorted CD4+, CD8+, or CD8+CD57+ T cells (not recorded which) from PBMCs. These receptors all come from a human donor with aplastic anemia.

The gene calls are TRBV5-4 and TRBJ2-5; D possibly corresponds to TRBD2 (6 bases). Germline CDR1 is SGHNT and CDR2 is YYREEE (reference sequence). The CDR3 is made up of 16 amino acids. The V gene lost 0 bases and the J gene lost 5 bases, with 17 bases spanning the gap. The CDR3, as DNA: TGTGCCAGCAGCTTGGCCCGGTTGGAGGGGAGGGAGACCCAGTACTTC. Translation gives CASSLARLEGRETQYF. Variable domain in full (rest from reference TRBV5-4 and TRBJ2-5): ETGVTQSPTHLIKTRGQQVTLRCSSQSGHNTVSWYQQALGQGPQFIFQYYREEENGRGNFPPRFSGLQFPNYSSELNVNALELDDSALYLCASSLARLEGRETQYFGPGTRLLVL.

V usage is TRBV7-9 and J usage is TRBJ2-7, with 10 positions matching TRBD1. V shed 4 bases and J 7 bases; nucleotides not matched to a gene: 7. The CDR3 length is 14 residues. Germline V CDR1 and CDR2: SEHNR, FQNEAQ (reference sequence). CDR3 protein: CASSSEGQGSEQYF. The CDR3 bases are TGTGCCAGCAGCTCAGAGGGACAGGGGTCAGAGCAGTACTTC.

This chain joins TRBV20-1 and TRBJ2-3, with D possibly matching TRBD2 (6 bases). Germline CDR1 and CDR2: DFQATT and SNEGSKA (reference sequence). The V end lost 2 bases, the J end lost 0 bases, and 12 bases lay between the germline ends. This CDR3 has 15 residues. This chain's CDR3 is CSARPGLPSTDTQYF. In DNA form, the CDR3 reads TGCAGTGCTAGACCGGGACTTCCTAGCACAGATACGCAGTATTTT.

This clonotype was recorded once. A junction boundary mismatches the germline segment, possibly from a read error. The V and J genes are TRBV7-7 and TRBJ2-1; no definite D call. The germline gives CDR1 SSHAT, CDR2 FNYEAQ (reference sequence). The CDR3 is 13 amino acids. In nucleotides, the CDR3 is TGTGCTAGCAGCACCGGTCCCGGGAATGAGCAGTTCTTC. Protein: CASSTGPGNEQFF. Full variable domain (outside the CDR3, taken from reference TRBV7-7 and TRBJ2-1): GAGVSQSPRYKVTKRGQDVTLRCDPISSHATLYWYQQALGQGPEFLTYFNYEAQPDKSGLPSDRFSAERPEGSISTLTIQRTEQRDSAMYRCASSTGPGNEQFFGPGTRLTVL.

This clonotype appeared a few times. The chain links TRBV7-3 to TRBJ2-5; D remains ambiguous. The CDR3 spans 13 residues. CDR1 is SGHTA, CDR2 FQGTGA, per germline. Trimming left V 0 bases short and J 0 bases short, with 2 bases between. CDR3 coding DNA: TGTGCCAGCAGCTTAACCTACCAAGAGACCCAGTACTTC. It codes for CASSLTYQETQYF.

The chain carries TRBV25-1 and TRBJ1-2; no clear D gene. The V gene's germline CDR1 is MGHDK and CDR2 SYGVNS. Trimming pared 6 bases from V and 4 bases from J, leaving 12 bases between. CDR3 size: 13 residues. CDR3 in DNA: TGTGCCAGCAGGTTATCGGGCGGCTATGGCTACACCTTC. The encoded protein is CASRLSGGYGYTF.

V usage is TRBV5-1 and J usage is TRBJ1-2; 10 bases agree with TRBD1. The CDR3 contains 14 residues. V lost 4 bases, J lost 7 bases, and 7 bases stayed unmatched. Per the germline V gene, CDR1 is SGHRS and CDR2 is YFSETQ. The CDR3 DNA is TGCGCCAGCAGCCCCGTGGGGACAGGGGCTGGCTACACCTTC. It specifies CASSPVGTGAGYTF.

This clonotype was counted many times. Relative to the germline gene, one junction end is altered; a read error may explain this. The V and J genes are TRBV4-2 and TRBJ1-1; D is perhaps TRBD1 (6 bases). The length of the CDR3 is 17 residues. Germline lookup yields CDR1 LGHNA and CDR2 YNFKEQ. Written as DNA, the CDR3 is TGTGCCAGCAGCCAACTAACGAGGGACACATCCCCCTCAATTTTTAGATTT. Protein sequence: CASSQLTRDTSPSIFRF.

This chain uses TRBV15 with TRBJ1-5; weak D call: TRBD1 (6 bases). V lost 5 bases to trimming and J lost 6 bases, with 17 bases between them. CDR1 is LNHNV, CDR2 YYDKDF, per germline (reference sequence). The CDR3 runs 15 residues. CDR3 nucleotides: TGTGCCACCAGCCCACTCCTAAGGGGGGGTCAGCCCCAGCATTTT. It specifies CATSPLLRGGQPQHF.

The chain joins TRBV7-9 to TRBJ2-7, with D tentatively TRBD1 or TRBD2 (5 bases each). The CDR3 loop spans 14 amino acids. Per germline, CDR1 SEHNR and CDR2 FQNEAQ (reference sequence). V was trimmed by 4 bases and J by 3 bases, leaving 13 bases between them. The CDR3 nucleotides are TGTGCCAGCAGCTCCGGGGACCTTATCTACGAGCAGTACTTC. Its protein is CASSSGDLIYEQYF. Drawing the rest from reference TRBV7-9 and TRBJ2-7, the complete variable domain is DTGVSQNPRHKITKRGQNVTFRCDPISEHNRLYWYRQTLGQGPEFLTYFQNEAQLEKSRLLSDRFSAERPKGSFSTLEIQRTEQGDSAMYLCASSSGDLIYEQYFGPGTRLTVT.

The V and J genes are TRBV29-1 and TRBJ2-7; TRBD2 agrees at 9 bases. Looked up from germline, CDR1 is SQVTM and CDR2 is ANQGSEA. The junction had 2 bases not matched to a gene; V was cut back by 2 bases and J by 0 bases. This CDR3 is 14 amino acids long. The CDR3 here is CSVEIAGVSYEQYF. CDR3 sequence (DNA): TGCAGCGTTGAAATAGCGGGAGTCTCCTACGAGCAGTACTTC.

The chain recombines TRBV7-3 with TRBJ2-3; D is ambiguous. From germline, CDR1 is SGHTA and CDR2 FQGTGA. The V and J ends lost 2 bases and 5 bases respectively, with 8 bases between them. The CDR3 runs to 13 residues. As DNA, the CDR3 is TGTGCCAGCAGCTTACCGGTGGTAGATACGCAGTATTTT. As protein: CASSLPVVDTQYF.

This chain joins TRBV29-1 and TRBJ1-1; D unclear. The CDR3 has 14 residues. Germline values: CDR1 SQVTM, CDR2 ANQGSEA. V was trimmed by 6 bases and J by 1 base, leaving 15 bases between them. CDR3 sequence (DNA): TGCAGCGTCAAGGGTGCAGCCCAGAACACTGAAGCTTTCTTT. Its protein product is CSVKGAAQNTEAFF. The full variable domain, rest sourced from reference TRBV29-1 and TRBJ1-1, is SAVISQKPSRDICQRGTSLTIQCQVDSQVTMMFWYRQQPGQSLTLIATANQGSEATYESGFVIDKFPISRPNLTFSTLTVSNMSPEDSSIYLCSVKGAAQNTEAFFGQGTRLTVV.

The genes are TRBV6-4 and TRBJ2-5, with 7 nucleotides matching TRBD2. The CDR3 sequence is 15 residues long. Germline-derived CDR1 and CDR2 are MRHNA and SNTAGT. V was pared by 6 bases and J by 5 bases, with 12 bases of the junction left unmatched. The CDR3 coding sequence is TGTGCCAGCAGCCTGGGACTAAGTAGCTTGGAGACCCAGTACTTC. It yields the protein CASSLGLSSLETQYF.

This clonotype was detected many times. The CDR3 protein is CASNSGSGPMNTEAFF. The CDR3 DNA reads TGCGCCAGCAATAGTGGGTCAGGCCCCATGAACACTGAAGCTTTCTTT. The V gene is TRBV5-1, the J gene TRBJ1-1; no definite D call. CDR1 and CDR2 (germline): SGHRS, YFSETQ. V lost 6 bases, J lost 0 bases, and 18 bases lay in between. The CDR3 consists of 16 residues.

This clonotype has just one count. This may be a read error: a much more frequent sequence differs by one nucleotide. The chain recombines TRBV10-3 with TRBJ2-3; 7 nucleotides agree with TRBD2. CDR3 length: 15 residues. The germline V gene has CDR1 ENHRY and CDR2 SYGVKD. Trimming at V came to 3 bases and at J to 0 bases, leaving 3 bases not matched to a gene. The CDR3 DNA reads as TGTGCCATCAGTGAAATGGGGGGGAGCACAGATACGCAGTATTTT. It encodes CAISEMGGSTDTQYF.

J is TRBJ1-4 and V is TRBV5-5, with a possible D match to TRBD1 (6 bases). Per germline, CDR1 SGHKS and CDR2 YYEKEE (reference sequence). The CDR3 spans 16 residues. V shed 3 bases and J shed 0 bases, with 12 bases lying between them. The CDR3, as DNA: TGTGCCAGCAGCTCACGACAGGCGACAACTAATGAAAAACTGTTTTTT. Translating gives CASSSRQATTNEKLFF.

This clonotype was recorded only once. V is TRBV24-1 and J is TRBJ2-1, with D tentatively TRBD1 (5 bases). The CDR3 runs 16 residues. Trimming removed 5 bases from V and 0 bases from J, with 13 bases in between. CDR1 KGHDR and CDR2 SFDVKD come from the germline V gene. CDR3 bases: TGTGCCACCAGTGCCGGACACCTGAGCTCCTACAATGAGCAGTTCTTC. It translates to CATSAGHLSSYNEQFF.

The CDR3 protein is CASSEQGQQPQHF. In DNA, the CDR3 is TGTGCCAGCAGTGAACAGGGTCAGCAGCCCCAGCATTTT. This chain connects TRBV6-4 to TRBJ1-5; TRBD1 might be the D (6 bases). The CDR3 runs to 13 residues. Trimming removed 3 bases at V and 7 bases at J, with 10 bases between. Looked up from germline, CDR1 is MRHNA and CDR2 is SNTAGT.

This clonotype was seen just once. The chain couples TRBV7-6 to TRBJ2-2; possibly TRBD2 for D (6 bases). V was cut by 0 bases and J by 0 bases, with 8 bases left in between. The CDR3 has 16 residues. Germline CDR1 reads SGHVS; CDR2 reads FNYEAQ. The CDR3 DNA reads TGTGCCAGCAGCTTAGCCGGCGGGGCGAACACCGGGGAGCTGTTTTTT. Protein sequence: CASSLAGGANTGELFF.

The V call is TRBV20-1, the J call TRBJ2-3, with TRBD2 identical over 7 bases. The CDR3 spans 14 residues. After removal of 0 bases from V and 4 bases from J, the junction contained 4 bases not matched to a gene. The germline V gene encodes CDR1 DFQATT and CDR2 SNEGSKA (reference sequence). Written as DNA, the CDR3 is TGCAGTGCTAGAGATTTCGCGGGAGCAGATACGCAGTATTTT. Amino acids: CSARDFAGADTQYF.

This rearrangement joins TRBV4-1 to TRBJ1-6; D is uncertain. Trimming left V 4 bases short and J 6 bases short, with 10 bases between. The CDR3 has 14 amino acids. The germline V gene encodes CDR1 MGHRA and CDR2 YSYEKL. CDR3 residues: CASSLKGFNSPLHF. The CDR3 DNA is TGCGCCAGCAGCCTAAAGGGTTTTAATTCACCCCTCCACTTT.

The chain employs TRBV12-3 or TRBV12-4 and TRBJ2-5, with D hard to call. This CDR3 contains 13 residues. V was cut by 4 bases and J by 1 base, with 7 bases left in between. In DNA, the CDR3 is TGTGCCAGCAGTTGGGTACGCCAAGAGACCCAGTACTTC. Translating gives CASSWVRQETQYF.

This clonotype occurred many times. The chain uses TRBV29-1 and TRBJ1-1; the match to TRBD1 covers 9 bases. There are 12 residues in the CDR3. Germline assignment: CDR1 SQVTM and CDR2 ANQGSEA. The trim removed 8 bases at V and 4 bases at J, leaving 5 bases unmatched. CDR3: CSLTGGLTEAFF. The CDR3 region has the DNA TGCAGCTTGACAGGGGGTCTCACTGAAGCTTTCTTT.

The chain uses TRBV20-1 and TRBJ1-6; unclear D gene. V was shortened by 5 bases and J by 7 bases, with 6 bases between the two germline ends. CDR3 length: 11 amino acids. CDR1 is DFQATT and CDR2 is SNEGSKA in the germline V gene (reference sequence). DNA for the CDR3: TGCAGTGCTCGGGAAAATTCACCCCTCCACTTT. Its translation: CSARENSPLHF.

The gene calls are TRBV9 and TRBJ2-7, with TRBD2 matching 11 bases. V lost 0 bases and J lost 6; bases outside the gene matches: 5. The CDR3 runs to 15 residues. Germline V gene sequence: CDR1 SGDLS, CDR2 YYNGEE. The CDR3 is CASSVALAGGVEQYF. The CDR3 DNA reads TGTGCCAGCAGCGTAGCCCTAGCGGGAGGAGTCGAGCAGTACTTC.

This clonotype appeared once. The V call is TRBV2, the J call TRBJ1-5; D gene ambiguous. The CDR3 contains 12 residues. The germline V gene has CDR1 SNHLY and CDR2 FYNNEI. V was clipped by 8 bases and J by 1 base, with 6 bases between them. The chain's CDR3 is CASHSSNQPQHF. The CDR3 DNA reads TGTGCCAGCCACTCGAGCAATCAGCCCCAGCATTTT.